This TCR beta chain is drawn from a study of T cell responses to AZD1222 COVID-19 vaccine. Regarding the study as a whole: Only a handful of AZD1222 recipients, roughly six in all, had baseline seropositivity. White British ancestry dominated among donors, who included more females, and clonal diversity was possibly underestimated. A reported finding is that nearly half of spike-specific TCRs target unmutated variant regions.

V shed 2 bases and J 10 bases; nucleotides not matched to a gene: 9. The CDR3 has 16 amino acids. CDR1 is MNHEY, CDR2 SVGAGI, per germline. About this clone itself: Its matching antigen is unknown.

The protocol was immunoSEQ multiplex PCR, while the TCRdb copy is restricted to in-frame clones and leaves out a portion. The sample has 150,000 to 200,000 clones, over 85% seen once. The sequence came from an adult in good health. The source was peripheral blood, collected on day 0 of AZD1222 vaccination. J is TRBJ1-6 and V is TRBV6-5; TRBD1 matches 9 bases. The CDR3 DNA reads as TGTGCCAGCAGTTACACTTCCGGGACAGGGCGCTCACCCCTCCACTTT. Residues: CASSYTSGTGRSPLHF.